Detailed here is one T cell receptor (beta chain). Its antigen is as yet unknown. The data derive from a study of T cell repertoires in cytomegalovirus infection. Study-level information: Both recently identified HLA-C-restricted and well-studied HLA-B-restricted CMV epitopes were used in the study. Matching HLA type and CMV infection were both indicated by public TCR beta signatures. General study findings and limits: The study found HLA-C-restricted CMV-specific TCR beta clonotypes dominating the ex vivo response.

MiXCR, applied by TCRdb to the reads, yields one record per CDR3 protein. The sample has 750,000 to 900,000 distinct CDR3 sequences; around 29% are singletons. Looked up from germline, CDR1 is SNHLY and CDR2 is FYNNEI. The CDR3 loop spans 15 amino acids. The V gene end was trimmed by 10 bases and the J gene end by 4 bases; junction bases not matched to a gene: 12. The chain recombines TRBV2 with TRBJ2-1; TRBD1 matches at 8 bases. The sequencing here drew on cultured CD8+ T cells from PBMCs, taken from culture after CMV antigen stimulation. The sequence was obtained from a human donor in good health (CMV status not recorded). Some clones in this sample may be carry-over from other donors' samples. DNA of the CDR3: TGTGCCACAACGGACAGGGTGGTGGGATACAATGAGCAGTTCTTC. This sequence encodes CATTDRVVGYNEQFF.